These 29 T cell receptor beta chains were all obtained from the same sample, sequenced in a study of metastatic and nonmetastatic thyroid tumors. Thyroid surgery was preceded by no treatment in any patient. Using MiXCR, TCRdb re-called clones from the PCR reads. Counted here are some 17,000 clones, roughly 26% occurring once; the ten biggest clones make up approximately 15%. Material: adjacent normal tissue. Receptors were obtained from a female donor with papillary thyroid cancer or a benign thyroid nodule (not recorded which). Some clones in this sample may be carry-over from other donors' samples.

Points on this clone: The same CDR3 can be traced to other DNA sequences in this sample. The V gene is TRBV27, the J gene TRBJ1-5; D uncertain. The CDR3 has 14 residues. V was pared by 1 base and J by 5 bases, with 9 bases between. Germline values: CDR1 MNHEY, CDR2 SMNVEV (reference sequence). CDR3 bases: TGTGCCAGCAGTTTATATCGTGGGGATCAGCCCCAGCATTTT. Protein sequence: CASSLYRGDQPQHF.

This chain uses TRBV6-1 with TRBJ1-2, with no clear D. This CDR3 is 14 amino acids long. Trimming pared 6 bases from V and 3 bases from J, leaving 14 bases between. Germline V gives CDR1 MNHNS, CDR2 SASEGT. The chain's CDR3 is CASRVLGRDYGYTF. CDR3 nucleotide sequence: TGTGCCAGCAGAGTCCTGGGGAGAGACTATGGCTACACCTTC.

The V and J genes are TRBV5-4 and TRBJ2-2; the D call may be TRBD1 or TRBD2 (5 bases each). V shed 1 base and J shed 6 bases, with 16 bases lying between them. The CDR3 covers 16 residues. Per germline, CDR1 SGHNT and CDR2 YYREEE (reference sequence). CDR3 sequence reads: CASSLWQGPAAGELFF. For the CDR3, the DNA is TGTGCCAGCAGCTTGTGGCAGGGCCCAGCGGCCGGGGAGCTGTTTTTT.

The V call is TRBV27, the J call TRBJ2-1; maybe TRBD2 (6 bases). Germline V gene sequence: CDR1 MNHEY, CDR2 SMNVEV (reference sequence). The length of the CDR3 is 15 residues. Trimming removed 8 bases from V and 0 bases from J, with 14 bases in between. The CDR3 reads CASAPLAASYNEQFF. Here the CDR3 DNA reads TGTGCCAGCGCGCCATTAGCGGCCTCCTACAATGAGCAGTTCTTC.

At least ten counts were recorded for this clone. Here the CDR3 DNA reads TGTGCCAGCAGCCTTGGGACGAGCGGGGGTGGCACCGGGGAGCTGTTTTTT. This encodes CASSLGTSGGGTGELFF. The chain employs TRBV7-6 and TRBJ2-2, with TRBD2 matching 8 bases. Germline CDR1 and CDR2: SGHVS and FNYEAQ. With 5 bases clipped from V and 4 bases from J, the junction kept 12 bases outside the gene matches. The CDR3 spans 17 residues.

The sample holds a few counts of this clone. The chain recombines TRBV2 with TRBJ2-7; TRBD2 might be the D (7 bases). V was cut by 7 bases and J by 0 bases, with 10 bases left in between. The CDR3 runs 13 residues. Germline assignment: CDR1 SNHLY and CDR2 FYNNEI. CDR3 protein: CASKGGSSYEQYF. The CDR3 bases are TGTGCCAGCAAGGGGGGGAGCTCCTACGAGCAGTACTTC.

This clone was counted only a few times. The chain combines TRBV27 with TRBJ1-2, with D possibly matching TRBD1 (6 bases). The length of the CDR3 is 14 residues. V lost 6 bases and J lost 6, with 17 bases in between. Germline values: CDR1 MNHEY, CDR2 SMNVEV (reference sequence). The CDR3 nucleotides are TGTGCCAGCAGCTCCTTCGGGGGCCCCCATGGCTACACCTTC. Protein sequence: CASSSFGGPHGYTF.

This clone was counted between two and nine times. The J gene is TRBJ1-5, the V gene TRBV30; possibly TRBD1 for D (6 bases). CDR1 GTSNPN and CDR2 SVGIG come from the germline V gene (reference sequence). This CDR3 comprises 14 residues. Trimming removed 0 bases at V and 5 bases at J, with 11 bases between. CDR3 protein: CAWSVGGKDQPQHF. CDR3 coding DNA: TGTGCCTGGAGTGTAGGGGGTAAGGATCAGCCCCAGCATTTT.

V usage is TRBV10-3 and J usage is TRBJ1-2; D is uncertain. CDR3 size: 14 residues. Per germline, CDR1 ENHRY and CDR2 SYGVKD. The germline V and J ends were trimmed by 4 bases and 2 bases, with 11 bases remaining between them. The CDR3 coding sequence is TGTGCCATCAGTGTGGACCCGGTGAACTATGGCTACACCTTC. Encoded protein: CAISVDPVNYGYTF.

Turning to this clone: The sample has other DNA sequences that encode this CDR3 too. V and J are TRBV4-3 and TRBJ2-2, with 13 bases matching TRBD2. V lost 4 bases to trimming and J lost 7 bases; unmatched junction nucleotides: 6. The germline CDR1 and CDR2 sequences are LGHNA and YSLEER. The length of the CDR3 is 16 residues. The CDR3 DNA reads TGCGCCAGCAGCCTCTCCGGGACTAGCGGGGTCGGGGAGCTGTTTTTT. Amino acids: CASSLSGTSGVGELFF.

This clone was seen a single time. The J gene is TRBJ1-2, the V gene TRBV5-1; weak D call: TRBD1 (6 bases). CDR1 is SGHRS, CDR2 YFSETQ, per germline. Trimming removed 0 bases at V and 8 bases at J, with 20 bases between. The CDR3 loop spans 16 amino acids. The CDR3 bases are TGCGCCAGCAGCTTGGGGTTTCAACCGGGACAAAAAGGCTACACCTTC. This encodes CASSLGFQPGQKGYTF.

V and J are TRBV7-2 and TRBJ2-3; D not resolved. The germline gives CDR1 SGHTA, CDR2 FQGNSA. This CDR3 is built from 12 residues. V was trimmed by 1 base and J by 4 bases, leaving 3 bases between them. Here the CDR3 reads CASSLEPDTQYF. Here the CDR3 DNA reads TGTGCCAGCAGCTTAGAGCCAGATACGCAGTATTTT. Full variable domain (outside the CDR3, taken from reference TRBV7-2 and TRBJ2-3): GAGVSQSPSNKVTEKGKDVELRCDPISGHTALYWYRQSLGQGLEFLIYFQGNSAPDKSGLPSDRFSAERTGGSVSTLTIQRTQQEDSAVYLCASSLEPDTQYFGPGTRLTVL.

This chain uses TRBV27 with TRBJ1-1; 7 bases align to TRBD1. The CDR3 has 12 amino acids. Germline V gene data show CDR1 as MNHEY and CDR2 as SMNVEV (reference sequence). V lost 5 bases, J lost 11 bases, and 8 bases stayed unmatched. CDR3 amino acids: CASSAQTGAAFF. Written as DNA, the CDR3 is TGTGCCAGCAGTGCCCAAACAGGGGCGGCTTTCTTT.

This clone was seen a single time. The chain joins TRBV20-1 to TRBJ1-6; 7 bases map to TRBD1. Germline V gives CDR1 DFQATT, CDR2 SNEGSKA (reference sequence). V lost 5 bases, J lost 11 bases, and 12 bases stayed unmatched. The CDR3 length is 14 residues. In DNA, the CDR3 is TGCAGTGCTCATCCCGGGACAGTGGGTACACCCCTCCACTTT. It yields the protein CSAHPGTVGTPLHF.

Many counts were recorded for this clone. J is TRBJ2-7 and V is TRBV20-1; D is undetermined. The V and J ends lost 3 bases and 7 bases respectively, with 13 bases between them. The V gene's germline CDR1 is DFQATT and CDR2 SNEGSKA (reference sequence). The CDR3 covers 12 residues. CDR3 amino acids: CSASPFPEEQYF. The CDR3, as DNA: TGCAGTGCTAGTCCCTTCCCGGAGGAGCAGTACTTC.

Only a few counts were recorded for this clone. This chain joins TRBV6-2 or TRBV6-3 and TRBJ1-6; D is uncertain. V lost 4 bases to trimming and J lost 0 bases, with 13 bases between them. Germline lookup yields CDR1 MNHEY and CDR2 SVGEGT. The CDR3 length is 17 residues. The CDR3 DNA reads as TGTGCCAGCAGTTCGCCCGCGGTGAGCTCCTATAATTCACCCCTCCACTTT. Its protein product is CASSSPAVSSYNSPLHF.

This clone was seen a handful of times. V gene TRBV20-1 combines with J gene TRBJ2-1; 15 bases are shared with TRBD2. The ends lost 4 bases at V and 8 bases at J; junction bases unmatched: 6. CDR3 size: 15 residues. Germline V gives CDR1 DFQATT, CDR2 SNEGSKA (reference sequence). The CDR3 reads CSAIGLAGGRDEQFF. CDR3 sequence (DNA): TGCAGTGCTATCGGACTAGCGGGGGGGCGGGATGAGCAGTTCTTC.

The chain carries TRBV11-2 and TRBJ2-3, with 10 bases that match TRBD2. J gave up 5 bases and V 1 base, and 6 bases lay outside the gene matches. The CDR3 consists of 16 residues. Looked up from germline, CDR1 is SGHAT and CDR2 is FQNNGV. The CDR3 sequence is CASSLGPSGRGDTQYF. CDR3 coding DNA: TGTGCCAGCAGCTTAGGTCCTAGCGGGAGAGGAGATACGCAGTATTTT.

There are many counts of this clone. The V and J genes are TRBV24-1 and TRBJ2-7, with D uncertain. Trimming took 4 bases from V and 0 from J, leaving 3 bases between them. The germline V gene encodes CDR1 KGHDR and CDR2 SFDVKD. CDR3 length: 12 residues. The CDR3 sequence is CATSDSSYEQYF. The CDR3 DNA follows: TGTGCCACCAGTGACAGCTCCTACGAGCAGTACTTC.

This clone rates as medium-sized. The gene calls are TRBV11-2 and TRBJ1-6; D is uncertain. The germline V gene has CDR1 SGHAT and CDR2 FQNNGV. Trimming cost V 8 bases and J 10 bases, with 18 bases left between them. This CDR3 is built from 14 residues. CDR3 nucleotides: TGTGCCAGCGGCGCCAGCTTCAGTGGGTCACCCCTCCACTTT. Protein: CASGASFSGSPLHF.

This clone occurred a few times. The genes are TRBV6-5 and TRBJ2-1; tentatively, D is TRBD1 or TRBD2 (5 bases each). Germline-derived CDR1 and CDR2 are MNHEY and SVGAGI. The CDR3 is 18 amino acids. Between the trimmed V and J ends, which lost 2 bases and 8 bases, there was a span of 25 bases. This chain's CDR3 is CASSYGLRGWRRAHEQFF. CDR3 nucleotide sequence: TGTGCCAGCAGTTACGGTTTGAGGGGCTGGAGAAGAGCTCATGAGCAGTTCTTC.

Note on this clone: This may arise from a read error, as a much more abundant clone is one base away. This chain uses TRBV6-6 with TRBJ1-6, with D unclear. Trimming took 2 bases from V and 10 from J, leaving 18 bases between them. CDR3 size: 16 residues. From germline, CDR1 is MNHNY and CDR2 SVGAGI (reference sequence). The CDR3 nucleotides read TGTGCCAGCAGTTACACGGACTTCAGTCCGGGGTCACCCCTCCACTTT. Its protein is CASSYTDFSPGSPLHF.

The chain employs TRBV30 and TRBJ2-7; TRBD2 agrees at 8 bases. Per the germline V gene, CDR1 is GTSNPN and CDR2 is SVGIG (reference sequence). J was trimmed by 5 bases and V by 1 base; bases with no gene match: 7. The CDR3 runs 14 residues. CDR3 protein: CAWSEAGAAHEQYF. The CDR3 bases are TGTGCCTGGAGTGAAGCGGGAGCGGCCCACGAGCAGTACTTC.

V and J are TRBV6-6 and TRBJ2-2; the D gene is possibly TRBD2 (5 bases). Trimming took 4 bases from V and 2 from J, leaving 11 bases between them. From germline, CDR1 is MNHNY and CDR2 SVGAGI (reference sequence). The CDR3 totals 15 residues. The CDR3 DNA is TGTGCCAGCAGTTCAATGGGAGTTAACACCGGGGAGCTGTTTTTT. It codes for CASSSMGVNTGELFF.

This sequence joins TRBV20-1 and TRBJ2-3; 10 bases are a match to TRBD1. Trimming cost V 0 bases and J 2 bases; bases outside gene matches: 5. The CDR3 is made up of 16 amino acids. Germline V gene lookup returns CDR1 DFQATT and CDR2 SNEGSKA (reference sequence). Here the CDR3 reads CSAREGGTGATDTQYF. The CDR3 nucleotides are TGCAGTGCTAGAGAGGGAGGGACAGGGGCCACAGATACGCAGTATTTT.

The chain uses TRBV30 and TRBJ1-5; a possible D gene is TRBD1 (6 bases). The CDR3 loop spans 13 amino acids. The V gene's germline CDR1 is GTSNPN and CDR2 SVGIG (reference sequence). Trimming pared 0 bases from V and 5 bases from J, leaving 8 bases between. The CDR3 region has the DNA TGTGCCTGGAGTGTACAGGGAGATCAGCCCCAGCATTTT. The encoded protein is CAWSVQGDQPQHF.

This clone came up a few times. The rearrangement links TRBV6-1 to TRBJ1-1; tentative D call: TRBD1 (6 bases). In germline, CDR1 is MNHNS, CDR2 SASEGT. Trimming stripped 6 bases from V and 7 bases from J, with 15 bases between. The CDR3 runs 13 residues. In DNA, the CDR3 is TGTGCCAGCAGCCTGGGTGGGGGGCGTGAAGCTTTCTTT. Translated: CASSLGGGREAFF.

The chain has TRBV19 and TRBJ1-6, with D unresolved. V was cut by 3 bases and J by 7 bases, with 7 bases left in between. This CDR3 is built from 13 residues. From germline, CDR1 is LNHDA and CDR2 SQIVND (reference sequence). CDR3 sequence reads: CASSIAPNSPLHF. In DNA, the CDR3 is TGTGCCAGTAGTATTGCACCCAATTCACCCCTCCACTTT.

This clone is classed as large. The sample has other DNA sequences that encode this CDR3 too. The CDR3 DNA sequence: TGTGCCACCCTGGTGGGGACAGGGGGGAGAGATGGCTACACCTTC. It codes for CATLVGTGGRDGYTF. This chain connects TRBV19 to TRBJ1-2; 11 bases are a match to TRBD1. The CDR3 extends over 15 amino acids. V shed 10 bases, J shed 6 bases, and the junction held 13 bases outside the gene matches. Germline values: CDR1 LNHDA, CDR2 SQIVND (reference sequence).